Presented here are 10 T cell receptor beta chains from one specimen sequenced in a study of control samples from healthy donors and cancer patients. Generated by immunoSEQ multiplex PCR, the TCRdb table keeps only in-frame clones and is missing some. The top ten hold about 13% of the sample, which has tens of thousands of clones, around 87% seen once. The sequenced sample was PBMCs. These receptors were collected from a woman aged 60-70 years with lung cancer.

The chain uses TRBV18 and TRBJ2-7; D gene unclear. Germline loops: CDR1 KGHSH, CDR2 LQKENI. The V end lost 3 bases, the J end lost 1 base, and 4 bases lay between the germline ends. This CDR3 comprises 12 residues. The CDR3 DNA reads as TGTGCCAGCTCACCTGGTTCCTACGAGCAGTACTTC. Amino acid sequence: CASSPGSYEQYF.

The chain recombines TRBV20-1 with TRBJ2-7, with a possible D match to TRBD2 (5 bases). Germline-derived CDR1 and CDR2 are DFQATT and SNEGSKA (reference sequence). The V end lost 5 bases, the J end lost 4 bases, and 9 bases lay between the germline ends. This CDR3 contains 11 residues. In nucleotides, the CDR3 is TGCAGTGCTCCCTCGGGGTACGAGCAGTACTTC. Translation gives CSAPSGYEQYF.

The CDR3 sequence: CASRLAGYEQYF. CDR3 bases: TGTGCCAGCAGATTAGCGGGCTACGAGCAGTACTTC. This chain uses TRBV28 with TRBJ2-7; 7 bases map to TRBD2. Germline CDR1 and CDR2: MDHEN and SYDVKM. The CDR3 spans 12 residues. V dropped 6 bases and J dropped 3; count of bases not matched to a gene: 2.

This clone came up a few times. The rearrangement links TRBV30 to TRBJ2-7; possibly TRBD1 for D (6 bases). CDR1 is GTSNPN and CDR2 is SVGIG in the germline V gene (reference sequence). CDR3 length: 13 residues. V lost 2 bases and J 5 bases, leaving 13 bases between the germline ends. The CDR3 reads CAWSSGQSHEQYF. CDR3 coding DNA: TGTGCCTGGAGTTCAGGACAGTCCCACGAGCAGTACTTC.

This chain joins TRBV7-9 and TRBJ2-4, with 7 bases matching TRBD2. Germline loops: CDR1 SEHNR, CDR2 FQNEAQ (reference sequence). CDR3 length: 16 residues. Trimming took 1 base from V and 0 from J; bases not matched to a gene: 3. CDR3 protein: CASSLGLAVAKNIQYF. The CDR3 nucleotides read TGTGCCAGCAGCTTAGGGCTAGCGGTAGCCAAAAACATTCAGTACTTC.

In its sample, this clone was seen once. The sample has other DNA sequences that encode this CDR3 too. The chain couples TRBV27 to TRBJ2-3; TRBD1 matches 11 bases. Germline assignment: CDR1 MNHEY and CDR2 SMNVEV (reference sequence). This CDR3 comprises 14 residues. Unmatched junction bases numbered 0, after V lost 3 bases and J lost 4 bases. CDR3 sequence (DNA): TGTGCCAGCAGTTTGGGACAGGGGGCAGATACGCAGTATTTT. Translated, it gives CASSLGQGADTQYF.

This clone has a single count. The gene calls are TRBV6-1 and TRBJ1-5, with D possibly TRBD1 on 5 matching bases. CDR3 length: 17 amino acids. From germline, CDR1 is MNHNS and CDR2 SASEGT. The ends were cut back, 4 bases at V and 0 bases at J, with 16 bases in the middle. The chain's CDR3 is CASSVGTVTYSNQPQHF. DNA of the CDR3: TGTGCCAGCAGTGTCGGGACTGTGACCTATAGCAATCAGCCCCAGCATTTT.

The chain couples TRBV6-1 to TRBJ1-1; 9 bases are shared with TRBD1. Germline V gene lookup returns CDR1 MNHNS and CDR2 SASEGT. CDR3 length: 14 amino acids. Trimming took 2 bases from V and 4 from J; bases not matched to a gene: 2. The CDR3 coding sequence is TGTGCCAGCAGTGAATTACAGGGGGCCACTGAAGCTTTCTTT. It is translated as CASSELQGATEAFF.

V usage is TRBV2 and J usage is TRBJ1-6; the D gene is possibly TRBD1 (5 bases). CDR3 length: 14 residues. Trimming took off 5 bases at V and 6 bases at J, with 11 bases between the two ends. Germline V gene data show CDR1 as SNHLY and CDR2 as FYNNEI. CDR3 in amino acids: CASSLQDSNSPLHF. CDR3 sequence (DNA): TGTGCCAGCAGTTTACAGGACTCTAATTCACCCCTCCACTTT.

In nucleotides, the CDR3 is TGTGCCACCAGTGATGCTGGACTAACCGGGGAGCTGTTTTTT. It yields the protein CATSDAGLTGELFF. The rearrangement joins TRBV24-1 to TRBJ2-2, with a tentative D call TRBD2 (6 bases). The germline V gene encodes CDR1 KGHDR and CDR2 SFDVKD. The CDR3 totals 14 residues. V was cut by 3 bases and J by 5 bases, with 9 bases left in between.